This TCR beta chain was observed in a study of radiotherapy plus CTLA-4 blockade in lung cancer. The protocol was immunoSEQ multiplex PCR, while the TCRdb copy is restricted to in-frame clones and leaves out a portion. Counted here are 95,000 to 150,000 clones, just under 90% occurring once; the ten biggest clones make up about 7%. Germline V gives CDR1 MNHEY, CDR2 SVGAGI. The germline V and J ends were trimmed by 6 bases and 3 bases, with 12 bases remaining between them. CDR3 length: 15 amino acids. This clone has only one observation. This chain links TRBV6-5 with TRBJ1-6, with D possibly matching TRBD1 (6 bases). Material: peripheral blood, obtained from a patient treated with radiotherapy plus ipilimumab. This sequence originates from a human donor with non-small cell lung cancer that progressed on radiotherapy plus ipilimumab. The CDR3 coding sequence is TGTGCCAGCAGCTCGCGGACAGTCTATAATTCACCCCTCCACTTT. Residues: CASSSRTVYNSPLHF.